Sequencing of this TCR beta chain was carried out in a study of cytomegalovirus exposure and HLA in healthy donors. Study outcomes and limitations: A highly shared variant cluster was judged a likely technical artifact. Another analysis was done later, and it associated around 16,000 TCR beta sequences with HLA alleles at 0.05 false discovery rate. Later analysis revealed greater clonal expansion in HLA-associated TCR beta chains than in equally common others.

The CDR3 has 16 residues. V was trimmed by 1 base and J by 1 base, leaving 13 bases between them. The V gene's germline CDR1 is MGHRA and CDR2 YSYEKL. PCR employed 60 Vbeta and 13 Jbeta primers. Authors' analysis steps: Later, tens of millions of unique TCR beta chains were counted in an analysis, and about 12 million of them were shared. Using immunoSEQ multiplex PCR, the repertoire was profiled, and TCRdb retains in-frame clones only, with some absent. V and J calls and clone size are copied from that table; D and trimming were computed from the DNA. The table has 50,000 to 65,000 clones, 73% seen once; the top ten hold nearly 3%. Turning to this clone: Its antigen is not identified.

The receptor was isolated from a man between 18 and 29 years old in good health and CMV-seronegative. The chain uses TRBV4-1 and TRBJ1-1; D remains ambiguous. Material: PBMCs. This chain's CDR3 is CASSQAYGVGNTEAFF. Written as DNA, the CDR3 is TGCGCCAGCAGCCAAGCGTACGGGGTTGGGAACACTGAAGCTTTCTTT.